The 25 T cell receptor beta chains below were found in one sample sequenced in a study of graft-versus-host responses after intestinal transplantation. These TCRs are of unknown antigen specificity. Assay: immunoSEQ multiplex PCR; the TCRdb copy retains only in-frame clones and omits some. There are 100,000 or so clones in the sample; about 93% occur only once, and 0.15% to 0.2% lies in the top ten. The sequences come from unstimulated CD4+ T cells sorted from spleen or lymph node cells, collected before intestinal transplant. These receptors all come from a human donor who received an intestinal transplant.

The chain carries TRBV25-1 and TRBJ1-2; no reliable D call. The V and J ends lost 3 bases and 5 bases respectively, with 7 bases between them. The CDR3 covers 12 residues. Germline loops: CDR1 MGHDK, CDR2 SYGVNS. The CDR3 DNA follows: TGTGCCAGCAGTGACCAGAATTATGGCTACACCTTC. As protein: CASSDQNYGYTF.

This clone has just a few counts. CDR3 sequence: CASSMTGGNSPLHF. In DNA form, the CDR3 reads TGTGCCAGCAGCATGACAGGGGGCAATTCACCCCTCCACTTT. The V and J genes are TRBV5-4 and TRBJ1-6; 10 bases are shared with TRBD1. The trim removed 4 bases at V and 7 bases at J, leaving 2 bases unmatched. The CDR3 extends over 14 amino acids. Per the germline V gene, CDR1 is SGHNT and CDR2 is YYREEE (reference sequence). Complete variable domain (other parts from reference TRBV5-4 and TRBJ1-6): ETGVTQSPTHLIKTRGQQVTLRCSSQSGHNTVSWYQQALGQGPQFIFQYYREEENGRGNFPPRFSGLQFPNYSSELNVNALELDDSALYLCASSMTGGNSPLHFGNGTRLTVT.

CDR3 amino acids: CASSLGTSTETQYF. The CDR3 DNA follows: TGTGCCAGCAGCCTCGGGACTAGTACGGAGACCCAGTACTTC. The chain has TRBV9 and TRBJ2-5, with 8 bases identical to TRBD2. With V trimmed by 4 bases and J by 5 bases, 7 bases remained unmatched. Germline CDR1 and CDR2: SGDLS and YYNGEE. This CDR3 has 14 residues.

The CDR3 sequence: CASSLRGGSTDTQYF. As DNA, the CDR3 is TGTGCCAGCAGCTTACGGGGAGGAAGCACAGATACGCAGTATTTT. V and J are TRBV7-2 and TRBJ2-3, with TRBD2 as a possible D gene (6 bases). This CDR3 has 15 amino acids. The germline CDR1 and CDR2 sequences are SGHTA and FQGNSA. V was trimmed by 2 bases and J by 0 bases, leaving 9 bases between them.

The chain uses TRBV7-2 and TRBJ2-7, with 9 bases aligning to TRBD1. Germline V CDR1 and CDR2: SGHTA, FQGNSA. J was trimmed by 6 bases and V by 0 bases; bases with no gene match: 9. The CDR3 is 16 residues long. In DNA, the CDR3 is TGTGCCAGCAGCTTAGCCGGGACAGGGTTCCTAGGCGAGCAGTACTTC. Protein: CASSLAGTGFLGEQYF.

The chain combines TRBV9 with TRBJ1-6; D gene unclear. V lost 0 bases to trimming and J lost 7 bases, with 5 bases between them. The CDR3 sequence is 13 residues long. The germline gives CDR1 SGDLS, CDR2 YYNGEE. Here the CDR3 reads CASSVAPNSPLHF. CDR3 sequence (DNA): TGTGCCAGCAGCGTAGCCCCGAATTCACCCCTCCACTTT. Filled out from reference TRBV9 and TRBJ1-6, the complete variable domain reads DSGVTQTPKHLITATGQRVTLRCSPRSGDLSVYWYQQSLDQGLQFLIQYYNGEERAKGNILERFSAQQFPDLHSELNLSSLELGDSALYFCASSVAPNSPLHFGNGTRLTVT.

The chain carries TRBV14 and TRBJ1-5; the D gene is possibly TRBD1 (5 bases). Germline CDR1 and CDR2: SGHDN and FVKESK. V dropped 1 base and J dropped 9 bases, with 10 bases sitting between them. The CDR3 is 13 residues long. The chain's CDR3 is CASSQVGGGPQHF. The CDR3 nucleotides read TGTGCCAGCAGCCAAGTTGGGGGGGGGCCCCAGCATTTT.

The V and J genes are TRBV7-2 and TRBJ2-5; a possible D gene is TRBD1 (6 bases). The CDR3 contains 14 residues. Trimming stripped 5 bases from V and 1 base from J, with 11 bases between. Germline CDR1 and CDR2: SGHTA and FQGNSA. In nucleotides, the CDR3 is TGTGCCAGCAGCCCTCGGACAGTCCAAGAGACCCAGTACTTC. Residues: CASSPRTVQETQYF. The entire variable domain, with the rest obtained from reference TRBV7-2 and TRBJ2-5, is as follows: GAGVSQSPSNKVTEKGKDVELRCDPISGHTALYWYRQSLGQGLEFLIYFQGNSAPDKSGLPSDRFSAERTGGSVSTLTIQRTQQEDSAVYLCASSPRTVQETQYFGPGTRLLVL.

This sequence joins TRBV13 and TRBJ2-7; 7 bases fit TRBD1. The CDR3 contains 14 residues. Germline lookup yields CDR1 PRHDT and CDR2 FYEKMQ (reference sequence). V lost 5 bases and J lost 0; bases outside the gene matches: 4. CDR3: CASSTGVFSYEQYF. The CDR3 DNA is TGTGCCAGCAGCACAGGGGTATTCTCCTACGAGCAGTACTTC.

The sample holds one count of this clone. The V and J genes are TRBV7-9 and TRBJ2-1; tentatively, D is TRBD1 (6 bases). The germline CDR1 and CDR2 sequences are SEHNR and FQNEAQ (reference sequence). V dropped 4 bases and J dropped 0 bases, with 16 bases sitting between them. The CDR3 loop spans 17 amino acids. This chain's CDR3 is CASSSHWGPSSYNEQFF. CDR3 sequence (DNA): TGTGCCAGCAGCTCTCATTGGGGGCCGAGCTCCTACAATGAGCAGTTCTTC.

The rearrangement joins TRBV5-1 to TRBJ2-3, with 12 positions matching TRBD2. After removal of 4 bases from V and 4 bases from J, the junction contained 4 bases not matched to a gene. CDR3 length equals 15 residues. The germline V gene encodes CDR1 SGHRS and CDR2 YFSETQ. This chain's CDR3 is CASSRLAGGADTQYF. Written as DNA, the CDR3 is TGCGCCAGCAGCCGGCTAGCGGGAGGGGCAGATACGCAGTATTTT.

This chain links TRBV4-1 with TRBJ2-7; the match to TRBD1 covers 10 bases. In germline, CDR1 is MGHRA, CDR2 YSYEKL. The CDR3 length is 18 residues. V gave up 4 bases and J gave up 2 bases; unmatched junction bases: 14. The CDR3 loop reads CASSRSGQGGYQTYEQYF. The CDR3 DNA is TGCGCCAGCAGCCGATCCGGACAGGGGGGGTATCAGACCTACGAGCAGTACTTC.

The chain links TRBV6-5 to TRBJ1-2; TRBD1 agrees at 7 bases. This CDR3 is built from 15 residues. The trim removed 0 bases at V and 4 bases at J, leaving 5 bases unmatched. Germline CDR1 is MNHEY and CDR2 is SVGAGI. The CDR3, as DNA: TGTGCCAGCAGTTACTCCGGGGACAGCCTCTATGGCTACACCTTC. It is translated as CASSYSGDSLYGYTF.

This chain connects TRBV6-6 to TRBJ2-7, with 7 positions matching TRBD1. The V and J ends lost 8 bases and 3 bases, in that order; junction bases with no gene match: 10. Germline CDR1 MNHNY, CDR2 SVGAGI (reference sequence). The CDR3 is made up of 14 amino acids. This CDR3 is CASLSGQSYYEQYF. CDR3 bases: TGTGCCAGCCTATCGGGACAGTCCTACTACGAGCAGTACTTC.

V gene TRBV5-1 combines with J gene TRBJ2-7, with a tentative D call TRBD2 (6 bases). Per germline, CDR1 SGHRS and CDR2 YFSETQ. This CDR3 spans 16 amino acids. V was clipped by 3 bases and J by 6 bases, with 22 bases between them. The chain's CDR3 is CASSSQSGRAVGEQYF. In DNA form, the CDR3 reads TGCGCCAGCAGCTCTCAAAGCGGGCGTGCGGTGGGCGAGCAGTACTTC.

This chain uses TRBV6-6 with TRBJ2-2, with D possibly matching TRBD2 (6 bases). The CDR3 has 13 residues. V lost 7 bases to trimming and J lost 5 bases, with 11 bases between them. Germline V gives CDR1 MNHNY, CDR2 SVGAGI (reference sequence). The CDR3 here is CASKSAGTGELFF. The DNA for the CDR3 is TGTGCCAGCAAATCGGCGGGGACCGGGGAGCTGTTTTTT.

This clone was detected only once. The chain couples TRBV9 to TRBJ1-2; TRBD1 agrees at 8 bases. The length of the CDR3 is 15 residues. J was trimmed by 3 bases and V by 4 bases; bases with no gene match: 8. Looked up from germline, CDR1 is SGDLS and CDR2 is YYNGEE. CDR3 amino acids: CASSPRTGSHYGYTF. Written as DNA, the CDR3 is TGTGCCAGCAGCCCCCGGACAGGGTCGCACTATGGCTACACCTTC.

This chain uses TRBV7-9 with TRBJ2-7; TRBD2 aligns across 7 bases. Germline V gene data show CDR1 as SEHNR and CDR2 as FQNEAQ (reference sequence). CDR3 length: 11 amino acids. V was clipped by 8 bases and J by 4 bases; unmatched bases: 2. Written as DNA, the CDR3 is TGTGCCAGCGGGCGGGAGTACGAGCAGTACTTC. Translation: CASGREYEQYF.

The V call is TRBV11-2, the J call TRBJ2-5; 7 nucleotides match TRBD2. Germline V CDR1 and CDR2: SGHAT, FQNNGV. The CDR3 contains 15 residues. Trimming took 1 base from V and 5 from J; bases not matched to a gene: 7. The CDR3 DNA is TGTGCCAGCAGCTTAGTACGCGGGAGCGGGGAGACCCAGTACTTC. Its translation: CASSLVRGSGETQYF.

This chain links TRBV6-6 with TRBJ2-7, with a weak D call TRBD2 (5 bases). Trimming left V 2 bases short and J 13 bases short, with 15 bases between. The CDR3 runs to 12 residues. The germline V gene has CDR1 MNHNY and CDR2 SVGAGI (reference sequence). CDR3 sequence (DNA): TGTGCCAGCAGTTACATAGGCGGAGCGGCTTACTTC. Amino acids: CASSYIGGAAYF.

This clone was picked up one time. This chain joins TRBV5-1 and TRBJ2-7; D possibly corresponds to TRBD1 (5 bases). The CDR3 covers 14 residues. Trimming took off 7 bases at V and 2 bases at J, with 16 bases between the two ends. Germline lookup yields CDR1 SGHRS and CDR2 YFSETQ. CDR3 protein: CASQAMTEAYEQYF. For the CDR3, the DNA is TGCGCCAGCCAAGCAATGACAGAAGCCTACGAGCAGTACTTC.

The rearrangement links TRBV21-1 to TRBJ1-6; TRBD1, as called in the table, went unchecked against the DNA. TRBV21-1 is flagged as a pseudogene. The CDR3 has 13 residues. CDR3 bases: TGTGCCAGCAGCAACGATACAGGGTTATCCCTCCACTTT. This translates into CASSNDTGLSLHF.

V is TRBV11-2 and J is TRBJ2-3; D might be TRBD2 (5 bases). The CDR3 is 14 amino acids. V lost 4 bases to trimming and J lost 2 bases, with 10 bases between them. Looked up from germline, CDR1 is SGHAT and CDR2 is FQNNGV. In DNA form, the CDR3 reads TGTGCCAGCAGCTCCCGACTATCCACAGATACGCAGTATTTT. The encoded protein is CASSSRLSTDTQYF.

J is TRBJ2-1 and V is TRBV7-9, with no clear D. Germline V gene lookup returns CDR1 SEHNR and CDR2 FQNEAQ (reference sequence). The CDR3 length is 12 residues. V dropped 11 bases and J dropped 8 bases, with 16 bases sitting between them. For the CDR3, the DNA is TGTGCCGGAACACGCACCCGGGATGAGCAGTTCTTC. It is translated as CAGTRTRDEQFF.

The rearrangement joins TRBV2 to TRBJ2-1; 7 bases line up with TRBD1. Losses at the gene ends were 8 bases for V and 7 bases for J; bases not matched to a gene: 8. Germline V gives CDR1 SNHLY, CDR2 FYNNEI. This CDR3 is 13 amino acids long. The CDR3 coding sequence is TGTGCCAGCCGGTCGCGACAGGGAAATGAGCAGTTCTTC. As protein: CASRSRQGNEQFF.